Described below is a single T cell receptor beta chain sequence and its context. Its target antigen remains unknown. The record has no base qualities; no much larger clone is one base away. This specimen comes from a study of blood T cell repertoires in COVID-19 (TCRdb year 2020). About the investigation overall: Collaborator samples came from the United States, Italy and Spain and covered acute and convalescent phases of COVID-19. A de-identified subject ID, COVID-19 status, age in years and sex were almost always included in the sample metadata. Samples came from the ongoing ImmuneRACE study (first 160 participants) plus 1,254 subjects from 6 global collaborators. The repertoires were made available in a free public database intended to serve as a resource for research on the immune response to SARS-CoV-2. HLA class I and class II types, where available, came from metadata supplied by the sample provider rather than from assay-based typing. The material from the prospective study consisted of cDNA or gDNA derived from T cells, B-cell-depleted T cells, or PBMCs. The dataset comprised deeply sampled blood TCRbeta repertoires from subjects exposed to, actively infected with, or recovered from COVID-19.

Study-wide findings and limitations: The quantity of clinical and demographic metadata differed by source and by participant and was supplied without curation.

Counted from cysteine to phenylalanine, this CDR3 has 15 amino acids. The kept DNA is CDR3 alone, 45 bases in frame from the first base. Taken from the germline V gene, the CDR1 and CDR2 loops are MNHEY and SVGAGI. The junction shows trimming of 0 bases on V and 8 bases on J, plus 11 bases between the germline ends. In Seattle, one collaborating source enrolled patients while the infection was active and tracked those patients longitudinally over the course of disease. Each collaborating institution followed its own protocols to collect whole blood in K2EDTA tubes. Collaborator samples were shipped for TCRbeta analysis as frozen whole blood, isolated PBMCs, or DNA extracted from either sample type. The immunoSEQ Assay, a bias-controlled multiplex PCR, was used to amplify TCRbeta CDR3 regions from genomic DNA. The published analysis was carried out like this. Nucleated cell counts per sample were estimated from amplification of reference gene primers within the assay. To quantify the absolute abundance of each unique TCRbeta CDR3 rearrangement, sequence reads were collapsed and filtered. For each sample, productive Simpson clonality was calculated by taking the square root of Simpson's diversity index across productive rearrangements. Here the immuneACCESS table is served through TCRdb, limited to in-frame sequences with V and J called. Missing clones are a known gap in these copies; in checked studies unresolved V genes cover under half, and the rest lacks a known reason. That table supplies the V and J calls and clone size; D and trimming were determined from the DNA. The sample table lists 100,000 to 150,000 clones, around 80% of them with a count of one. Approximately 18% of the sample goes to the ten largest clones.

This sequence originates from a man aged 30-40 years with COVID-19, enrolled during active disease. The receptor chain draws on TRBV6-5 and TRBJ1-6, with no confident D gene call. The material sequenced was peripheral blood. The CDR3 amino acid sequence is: CASSYSPVTDSPLHF. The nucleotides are TGTGCCAGCAGTTACTCGCCGGTTACGGATTCACCCCTCCACTTT.